This T cell receptor (beta chain) stems from a study of blood T cell repertoires in COVID-19. Whole-study context: Nucleic acid was either cDNA or gDNA, and it came from T cells, B-cell-depleted T cells, or PBMCs.

Within 2 weeks before study entry, exposed participants met a COVID-19 case. Clones were sequenced by immunoSEQ multiplex PCR, and TCRdb holds only the in-frame ones, with some missing. The data show more than 250,000 clones, approximately 82% seen once. Per the germline V gene, CDR1 is GTSNPN and CDR2 is SVGIG (reference sequence). V lost 2 bases and J lost 5; bases outside the gene matches: 5. The CDR3 extends over 13 amino acids. Sequencing was done on a sample of PBMCs or T cells enriched from blood (not recorded which). The receptor comes from a middle-aged man who had been exposed to COVID-19. The chain has TRBV30 and TRBJ1-2; 7 nucleotides agree with TRBD1. CDR3 nucleotides: TGTGCCTGGAGTTCCGGGACAGTGTATGGCTACACCTTC. Translation gives CAWSSGTVYGYTF.